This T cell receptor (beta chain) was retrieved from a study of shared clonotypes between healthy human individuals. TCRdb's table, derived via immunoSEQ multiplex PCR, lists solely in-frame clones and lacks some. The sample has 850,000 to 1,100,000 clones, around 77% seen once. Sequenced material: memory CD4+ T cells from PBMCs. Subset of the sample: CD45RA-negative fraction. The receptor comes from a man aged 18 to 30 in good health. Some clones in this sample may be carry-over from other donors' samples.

In DNA form, the CDR3 reads TGTGCCAGCAGCCAAGGAGGGGTCAATGGCTATGGCTACACCTTC. Protein sequence: CASSQGGVNGYGYTF. The chain carries TRBV4-2 and TRBJ1-2; TRBD1 is a possible D gene (5 bases). The length of the CDR3 is 15 residues. Germline V gives CDR1 LGHNA, CDR2 YNFKEQ. V lost 1 base to trimming and J lost 4 bases, with 13 bases between them.